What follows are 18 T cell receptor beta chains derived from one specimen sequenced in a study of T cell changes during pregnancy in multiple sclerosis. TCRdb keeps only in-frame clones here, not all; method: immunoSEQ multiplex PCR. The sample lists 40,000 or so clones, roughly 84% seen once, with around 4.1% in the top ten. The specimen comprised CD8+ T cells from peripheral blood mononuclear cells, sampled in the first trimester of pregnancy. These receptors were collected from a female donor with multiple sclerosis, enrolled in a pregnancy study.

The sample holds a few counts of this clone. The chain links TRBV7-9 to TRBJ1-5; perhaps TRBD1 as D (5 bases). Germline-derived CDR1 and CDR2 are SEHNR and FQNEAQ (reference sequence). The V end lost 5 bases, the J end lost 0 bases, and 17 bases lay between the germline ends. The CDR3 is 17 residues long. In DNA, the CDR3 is TGTGCCAGCAGCGGTGACAGTAAACTTAATAGCAATCAGCCCCAGCATTTT. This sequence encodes CASSGDSKLNSNQPQHF.

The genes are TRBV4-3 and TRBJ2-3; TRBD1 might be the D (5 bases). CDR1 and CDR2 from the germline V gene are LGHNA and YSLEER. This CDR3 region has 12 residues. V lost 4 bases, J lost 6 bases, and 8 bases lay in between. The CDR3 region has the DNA TGCGCCAGCAGCCTCAACAGGGATACGCAGTATTTT. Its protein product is CASSLNRDTQYF.

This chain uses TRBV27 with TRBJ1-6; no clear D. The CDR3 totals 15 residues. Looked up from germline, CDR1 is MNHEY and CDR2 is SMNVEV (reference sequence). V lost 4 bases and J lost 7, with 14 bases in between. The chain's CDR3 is CASSSPRILNSPLHF. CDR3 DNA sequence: TGTGCCAGCAGTTCCCCTAGAATCCTCAATTCACCCCTCCACTTT.

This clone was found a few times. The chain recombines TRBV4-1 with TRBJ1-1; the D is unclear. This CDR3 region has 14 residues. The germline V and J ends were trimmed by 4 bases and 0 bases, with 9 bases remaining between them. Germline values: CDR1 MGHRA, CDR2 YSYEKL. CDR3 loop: CASSPTHLNTEAFF. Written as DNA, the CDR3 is TGCGCCAGCAGCCCGACACATCTGAACACTGAAGCTTTCTTT.

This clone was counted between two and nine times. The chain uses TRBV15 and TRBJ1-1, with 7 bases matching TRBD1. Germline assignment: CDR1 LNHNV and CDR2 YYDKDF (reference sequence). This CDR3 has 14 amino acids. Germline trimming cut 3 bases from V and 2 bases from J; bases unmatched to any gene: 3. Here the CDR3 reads CATSSHRGNTEAFF. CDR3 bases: TGTGCCACCAGCAGCCACAGGGGAAACACTGAAGCTTTCTTT.

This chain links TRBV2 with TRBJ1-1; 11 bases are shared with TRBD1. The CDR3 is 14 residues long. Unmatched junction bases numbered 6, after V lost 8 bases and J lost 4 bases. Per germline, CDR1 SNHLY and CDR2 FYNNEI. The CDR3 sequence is CASGTGGAGTEAFF. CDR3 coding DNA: TGTGCCAGCGGGACAGGGGGAGCCGGCACTGAAGCTTTCTTT.

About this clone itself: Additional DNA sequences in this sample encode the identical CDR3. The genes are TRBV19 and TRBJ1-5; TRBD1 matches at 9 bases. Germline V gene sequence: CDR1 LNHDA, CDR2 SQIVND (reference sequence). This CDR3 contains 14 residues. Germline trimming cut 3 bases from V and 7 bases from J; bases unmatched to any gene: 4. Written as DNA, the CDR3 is TGTGCCAGTAGTATCTGGACAGGGGACCAGCCCCAGCATTTT. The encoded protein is CASSIWTGDQPQHF.

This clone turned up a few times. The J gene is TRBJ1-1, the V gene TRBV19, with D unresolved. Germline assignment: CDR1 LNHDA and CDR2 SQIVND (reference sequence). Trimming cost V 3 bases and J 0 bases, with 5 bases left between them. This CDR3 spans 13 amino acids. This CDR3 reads CASSIAVNTEAFF. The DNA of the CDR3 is TGTGCCAGTAGTATCGCGGTGAACACTGAAGCTTTCTTT.

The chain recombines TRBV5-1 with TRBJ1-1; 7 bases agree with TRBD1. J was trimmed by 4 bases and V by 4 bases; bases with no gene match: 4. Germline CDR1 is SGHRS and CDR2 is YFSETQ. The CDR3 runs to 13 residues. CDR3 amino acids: CASSVDRITEAFF. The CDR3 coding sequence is TGCGCCAGCAGCGTGGACAGGATCACTGAAGCTTTCTTT.

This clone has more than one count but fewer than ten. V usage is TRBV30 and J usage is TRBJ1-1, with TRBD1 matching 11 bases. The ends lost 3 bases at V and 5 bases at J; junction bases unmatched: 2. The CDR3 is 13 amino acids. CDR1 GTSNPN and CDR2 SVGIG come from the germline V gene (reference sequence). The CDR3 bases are TGTGCCTGGAGGGGACAGGGGGGAACTGAAGCTTTCTTT. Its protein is CAWRGQGGTEAFF. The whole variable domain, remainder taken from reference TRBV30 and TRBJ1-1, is SQTIHQWPATLVQPVGSPLSLECTVEGTSNPNLYWYRQAAGRGLQLLFYSVGIGQISSEVPQNLSASRPQDRQFILSSKKLLLSDSGFYLCAWRGQGGTEAFFGQGTRLTVV.

CDR3 region: CASSGSILPQDGYTF. In nucleotides, the CDR3 is TGTGCCAGCAGCGGTTCGATCTTACCACAGGATGGCTACACCTTC. V and J are TRBV9 and TRBJ1-2, with D possibly being TRBD1 (5 bases). The CDR3 is 15 residues long. Trimming took 3 bases from V and 6 from J, leaving 18 bases between them. Germline CDR1 SGDLS, CDR2 YYNGEE. The variable domain in full, completed from reference TRBV9 and TRBJ1-2, reads DSGVTQTPKHLITATGQRVTLRCSPRSGDLSVYWYQQSLDQGLQFLIQYYNGEERAKGNILERFSAQQFPDLHSELNLSSLELGDSALYFCASSGSILPQDGYTFGSGTRLTVV.

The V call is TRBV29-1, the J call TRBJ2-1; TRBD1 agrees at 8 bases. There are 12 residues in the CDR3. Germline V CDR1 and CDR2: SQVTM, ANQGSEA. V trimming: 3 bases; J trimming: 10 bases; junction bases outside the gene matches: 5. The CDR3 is CSVDPTGDEQFF. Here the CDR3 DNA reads TGCAGCGTTGACCCGACAGGGGACGAGCAGTTCTTC.

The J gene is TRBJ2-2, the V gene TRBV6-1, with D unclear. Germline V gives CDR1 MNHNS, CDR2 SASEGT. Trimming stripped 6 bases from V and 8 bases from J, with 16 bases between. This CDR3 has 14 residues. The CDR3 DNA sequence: TGTGCCAGCAGGGCCGCTAGAGAAACGGGGGAGCTGTTTTTT. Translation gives CASRAARETGELFF.

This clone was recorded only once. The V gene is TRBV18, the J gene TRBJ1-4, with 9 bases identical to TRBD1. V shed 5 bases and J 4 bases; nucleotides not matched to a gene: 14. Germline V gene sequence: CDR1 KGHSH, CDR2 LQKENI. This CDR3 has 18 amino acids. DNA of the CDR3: TGTGCCAGCTCATCGACCGGGACAGGGACGTTATTTAATGAAAAACTGTTTTTT. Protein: CASSSTGTGTLFNEKLFF.

The CDR3 nucleotides are TGTGCCAGCAGCTTACTGGGGCAGATCTACGAGCAGTACTTC. Its translation: CASSLLGQIYEQYF. The chain recombines TRBV7-2 with TRBJ2-7; a weak D match, TRBD1 (5 bases). The length of the CDR3 is 14 residues. Deletions cut 2 bases from V and 3 bases from J, with 11 bases between. The V gene's germline CDR1 is SGHTA and CDR2 FQGNSA.

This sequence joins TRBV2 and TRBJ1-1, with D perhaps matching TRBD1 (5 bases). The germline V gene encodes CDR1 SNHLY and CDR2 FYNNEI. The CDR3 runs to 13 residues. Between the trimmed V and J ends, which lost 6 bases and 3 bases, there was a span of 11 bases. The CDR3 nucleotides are TGTGCCAGCAGGGGGGAGGGGTACACTGAAGCTTTCTTT. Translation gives CASRGEGYTEAFF.

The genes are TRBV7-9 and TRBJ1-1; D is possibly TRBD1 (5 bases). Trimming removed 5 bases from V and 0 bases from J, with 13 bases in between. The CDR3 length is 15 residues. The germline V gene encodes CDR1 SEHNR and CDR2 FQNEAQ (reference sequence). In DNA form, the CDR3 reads TGTGCCAGCAGCCTGAAGGGACTGATGAACACTGAAGCTTTCTTT. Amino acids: CASSLKGLMNTEAFF. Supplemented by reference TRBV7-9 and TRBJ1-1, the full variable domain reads DTGVSQNPRHKITKRGQNVTFRCDPISEHNRLYWYRQTLGQGPEFLTYFQNEAQLEKSRLLSDRFSAERPKGSFSTLEIQRTEQGDSAMYLCASSLKGLMNTEAFFGQGTRLTVV.

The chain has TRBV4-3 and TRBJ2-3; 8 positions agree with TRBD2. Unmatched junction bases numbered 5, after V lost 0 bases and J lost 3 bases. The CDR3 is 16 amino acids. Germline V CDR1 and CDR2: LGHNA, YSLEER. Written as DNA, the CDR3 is TGCGCCAGCAGCCAAGATCCGGGGGGGTCAACAGATACGCAGTATTTT. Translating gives CASSQDPGGSTDTQYF.